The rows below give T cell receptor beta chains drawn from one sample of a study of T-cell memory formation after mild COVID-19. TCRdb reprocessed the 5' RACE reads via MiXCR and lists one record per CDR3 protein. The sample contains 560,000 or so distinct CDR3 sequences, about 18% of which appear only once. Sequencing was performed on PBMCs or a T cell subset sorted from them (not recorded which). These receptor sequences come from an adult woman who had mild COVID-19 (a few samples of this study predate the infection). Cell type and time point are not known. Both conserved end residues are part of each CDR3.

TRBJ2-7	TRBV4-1	CASSSREGEQYF
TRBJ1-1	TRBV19	CASSMGVVNTEAFF
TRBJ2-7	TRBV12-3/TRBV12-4	CASSLGRNYEQYF
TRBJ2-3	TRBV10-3	CAVTSGGASDTQYF
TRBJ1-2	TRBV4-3	CASSHTITGGFYGYTF
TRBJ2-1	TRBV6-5	CASSYTGDRGSNEQFF
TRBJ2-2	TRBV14	CASSPARAGELFF
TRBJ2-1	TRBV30	CAQNRLAGSYNEQFF
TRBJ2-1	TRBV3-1	CASSPRRYEQFF
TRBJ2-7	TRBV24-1	CATSERDRSSGGQYF
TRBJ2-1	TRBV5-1	CASSPTYNEQFF
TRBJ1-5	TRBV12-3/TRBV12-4	CASSSQGTSNQPQHF
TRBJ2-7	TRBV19	CASSRPGTSYEQYF
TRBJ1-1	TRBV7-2	CASSLVVQVNTEAFF
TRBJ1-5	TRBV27	CASSRPGRDQPQHF
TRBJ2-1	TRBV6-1	CATRLAGYNEQFF
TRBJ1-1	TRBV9	CASTSLRQNTEAFF